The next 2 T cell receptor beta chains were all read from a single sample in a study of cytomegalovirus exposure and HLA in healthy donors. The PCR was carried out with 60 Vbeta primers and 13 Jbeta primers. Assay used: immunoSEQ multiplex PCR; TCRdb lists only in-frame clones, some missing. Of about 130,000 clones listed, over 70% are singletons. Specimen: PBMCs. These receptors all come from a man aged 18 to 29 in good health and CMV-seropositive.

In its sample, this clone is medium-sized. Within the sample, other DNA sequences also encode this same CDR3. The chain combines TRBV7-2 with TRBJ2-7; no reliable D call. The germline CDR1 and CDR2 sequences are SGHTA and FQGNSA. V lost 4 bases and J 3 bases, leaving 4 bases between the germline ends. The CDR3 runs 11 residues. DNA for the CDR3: TGTGCCAGCAGCTCGTACTACGAGCAGTACTTC. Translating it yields CASSSYYEQYF.

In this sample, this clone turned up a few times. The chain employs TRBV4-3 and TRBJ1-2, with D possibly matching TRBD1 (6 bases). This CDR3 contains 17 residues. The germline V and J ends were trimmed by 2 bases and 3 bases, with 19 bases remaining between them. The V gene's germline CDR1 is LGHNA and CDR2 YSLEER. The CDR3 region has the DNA TGCGCCAGCAGCCAATCGTGGGGCGGGGGCTCCTACTATGGCTACACCTTC. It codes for CASSQSWGGGSYYGYTF.